A selection of T cell receptor beta chains follows, all from one sample in a study of beta chain features in type 1 diabetes. Only in-frame clones appear in the TCRdb table, and some are missing; sequencing was by immunoSEQ multiplex PCR. This sample yields some 410,000 clones, of which approximately 14% are seen a single time; 0.035% to 0.045% belongs to the top ten. Sequencing was carried out using naive CD4+ T cells from blood. The receptors stem from a man aged 25 to 45 in good health. The CDR3 runs from the conserved cysteine through the conserved F or W. The D gene is left open where the match is weak. Some rows have no size entry. The others give once, few or many, or a class for an expanded clone.

v_gene	j_gene	d_gene	abundance	CDR3nt	CDR3aa
TRBV5-1	TRBJ2-3	-	few	TGCGCCAGCACCTCCCGGGGCACCCTCACAGATACGCAGTATTTT	CASTSRGTLTDTQYF
TRBV14	TRBJ2-1	-	few	TGTGCCAGCAGCCAAGCCGTGACTAGCTACAATGAGCAGTTCTTC	CASSQAVTSYNEQFF
TRBV2	TRBJ2-6	-	few	TGTGCCAGCAGTGAAGGAGGCAGGACTCGCTCTGGGGCCAACGTCCTGACTTTC	CASSEGGRTRSGANVLTF
TRBV28	TRBJ1-5	TRBD1	-	TGTGCCACAGCCGGGACAGGGGGCAATCAGCCCCAGCATTTT	CATAGTGGNQPQHF
TRBV23-1	TRBJ1-1	-	-	TGCGCCAGCAGTCAATCGATGGGACGTAAGGACACTGAAGCTTTCTTT	CASSQSMGRKDTEAFF
TRBV15	TRBJ2-3	TRBD2	few	TGTGCCACCAGCAGAGATCTTGGAGCGGGGGAGGAATATTTT	CATSRDLGAGEEYF
TRBV6-1	TRBJ2-6	-	-	TGTGCCAGCAGTGCGCAGGGAGGAGCAGCTGGGGCCAACGTCCTGACTTTC	CASSAQGGAAGANVLTF
TRBV5-1	TRBJ1-1	TRBD1	-	TGCGCCAGCAGCCGCGGGGAGGGGGCCGTGCTGCAGGTGAACACTGAAGCTTTCTTT	CASSRGEGAVLQVNTEAFF
TRBV7-9	TRBJ2-2	-	few	TGTGCCAGCACCACTAAAGCGGGCACCGGGGAGCTGTTTTTT	CASTTKAGTGELFF
TRBV4-3	TRBJ2-7	-	-	TGCGCCAGCAGCCAGACCAGAAGGAGCTACGAGCAGTACTTC	CASSQTRRSYEQYF
TRBV29-1	TRBJ1-3	-	-	TGCAGCGCTAGGAGCTCTGGAAACACCATATATTTT	CSARSSGNTIYF
TRBV18	TRBJ2-3	-	few	TGTGCCAGCTCACCGATGAGCGCAGATACGCAGTATTTT	CASSPMSADTQYF
TRBV7-9	TRBJ1-1	-	-	TGTGCCAGCAGCCAGGGACTTTCGAACACTGAAGCTTTCTTT	CASSQGLSNTEAFF
TRBV7-2	TRBJ2-4	-	-	TGTGCCAGCAGCTACAGTACGCAAAACATTCAGTACTTC	CASSYSTQNIQYF
TRBV5-1	TRBJ2-3	TRBD1	-	TGCGCCAGCAGCAATAGGGGGCAAGATACGCAGTATTTT	CASSNRGQDTQYF
TRBV5-1	TRBJ2-6	-	-	TGCGCCAGCAGCTCCAGGACCGAAGGCTCTGGGGCCAACGTCCTGACTTTC	CASSSRTEGSGANVLTF
TRBV7-2	TRBJ2-7	TRBD1	-	TGTGCCAGCAGCTTCGGACAGGCGCCTTCCTACGAGCAGTACTTC	CASSFGQAPSYEQYF
TRBV2	TRBJ2-5	-	-	TGTGCCAGCAGTGAGAGTTATGAGACCCAGTACTTC	CASSESYETQYF
TRBV30	TRBJ2-2	TRBD2	few	TGTGCCTGGCGTAAGACTAGCGGGGGGACCGGGGAGCTGTTTTTT	CAWRKTSGGTGELFF
TRBV18	TRBJ2-1	-	few	TGTGCCAGCTCACCACCTGGCATGGGATCCAACAATGAGCAGTTCTTC	CASSPPGMGSNNEQFF
TRBV13	TRBJ1-4	-	-	TGTGCCAGCAGCTTAGGCGCAGGGCGGAAACTGTTTTTT	CASSLGAGRKLFF
TRBV6-1	TRBJ2-5	TRBD1	-	TGTGCCACCCAGGACAGGGGTTGGGAGACCCAGTACTTC	CATQDRGWETQYF
TRBV6-1	TRBJ2-7	-	few	TGTGCCAGCAGTGAAGTAGGGTCGGGACACGAGCAGTACTTC	CASSEVGSGHEQYF
TRBV7-3	TRBJ2-6	TRBD2	few	TGTGCCAGCAGCGTTACTAGCGGGAGAAGCTACTCTGGGGCCAACGTCCTGACTTTC	CASSVTSGRSYSGANVLTF
TRBV2	TRBJ2-1	-	-	TGTGCCAGCACGGGCTACAATGAGCAGTTCTTC	CASTGYNEQFF
TRBV10-3	TRBJ2-5	-	-	TGTGCCATCAGCCCCGGGACGCAGGAAGAGACCCAGTACTTC	CAISPGTQEETQYF